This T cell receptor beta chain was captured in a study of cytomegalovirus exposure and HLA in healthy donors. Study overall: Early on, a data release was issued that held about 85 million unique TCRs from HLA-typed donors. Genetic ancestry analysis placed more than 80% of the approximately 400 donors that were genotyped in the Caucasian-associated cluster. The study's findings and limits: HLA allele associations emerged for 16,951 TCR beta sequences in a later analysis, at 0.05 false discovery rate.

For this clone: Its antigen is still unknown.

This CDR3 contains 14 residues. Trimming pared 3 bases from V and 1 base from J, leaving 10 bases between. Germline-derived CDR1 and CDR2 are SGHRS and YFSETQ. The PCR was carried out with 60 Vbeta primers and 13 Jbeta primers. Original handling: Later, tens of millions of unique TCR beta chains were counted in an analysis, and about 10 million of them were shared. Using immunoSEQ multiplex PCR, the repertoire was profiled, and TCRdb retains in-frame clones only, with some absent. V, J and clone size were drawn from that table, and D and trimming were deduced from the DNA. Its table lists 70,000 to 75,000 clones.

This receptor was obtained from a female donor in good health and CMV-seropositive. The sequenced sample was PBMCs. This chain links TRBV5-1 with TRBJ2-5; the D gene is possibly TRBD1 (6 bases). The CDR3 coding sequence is TGCGCCAGCAGCTACTCGGACAGCCAAGAGACCCAGTACTTC. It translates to CASSYSDSQETQYF. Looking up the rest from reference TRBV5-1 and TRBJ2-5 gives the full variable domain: KAGVTQTPRYLIKTRGQQVTLSCSPISGHRSVSWYQQTPGQGLQFLFEYFSETQRNKGNFPGRFSGRQFSNSRSEMNVSTLELGDSALYLCASSYSDSQETQYFGPGTRLLVL.